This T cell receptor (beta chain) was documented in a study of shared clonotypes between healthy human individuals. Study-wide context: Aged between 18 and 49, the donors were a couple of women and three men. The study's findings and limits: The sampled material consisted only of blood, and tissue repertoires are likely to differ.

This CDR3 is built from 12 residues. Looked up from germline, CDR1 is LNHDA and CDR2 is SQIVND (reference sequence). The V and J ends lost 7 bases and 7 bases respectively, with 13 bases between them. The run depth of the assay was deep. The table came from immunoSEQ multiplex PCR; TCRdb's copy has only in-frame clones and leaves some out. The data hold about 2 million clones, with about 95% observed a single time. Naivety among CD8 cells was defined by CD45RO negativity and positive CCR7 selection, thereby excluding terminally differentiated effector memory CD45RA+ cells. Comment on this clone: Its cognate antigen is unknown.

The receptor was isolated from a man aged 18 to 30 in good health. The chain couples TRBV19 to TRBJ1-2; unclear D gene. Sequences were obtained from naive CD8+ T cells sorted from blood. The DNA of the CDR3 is TGTGCCAGTACCCACCCCTCGGGTGGCTACACCTTC. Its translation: CASTHPSGGYTF.